Below, 24 T cell receptor beta chains from the same sample are listed, as sequenced in a study of naive and memory T cell subsets. Four PCR rounds used nested alpha and beta constant region primers plus the SP2 primer. TCRdb redid the calling of the 5' RACE reads with MiXCR, one entry per CDR3 protein. The sample has tens of thousands of distinct CDR3 sequences; around 7.3% are singletons. The library had UMIs added by 3' ligation of an oligonucleotide to TCR cDNA. The receptors derive from a male donor in good health.

This clonotype was counted many times. Here the CDR3 reads CASSVPGSTYEQYF. The CDR3 DNA follows: TGTGCCAGCAGCGTACCGGGCTCCACCTACGAGCAGTACTTC. The chain couples TRBV5-6 to TRBJ2-7; no definite D call. The CDR3 is 14 residues long. V was shortened by 4 bases and J by 2 bases, with 13 bases between the two germline ends. CDR1 is SGHDT, CDR2 YYEEEE, per germline. The variable domain in full, with the rest retrieved from reference TRBV5-6 and TRBJ2-7, is DAGVTQSPTHLIKTRGQQVTLRCSPKSGHDTVSWYQQALGQGPQFIFQYYEEEERQRGNFPDRFSGHQFPNYSSELNVNALLLGDSALYLCASSVPGSTYEQYFGPGTRLTVT.

Here the CDR3 DNA reads TGTGCCAGCAGCTTAGAAGGGGGTGGCTATGGCTACACCTTC. Translation: CASSLEGGGYGYTF. This chain connects TRBV7-9 to TRBJ1-2; a possible D gene is TRBD1 (6 bases). Trimming shortened V by 1 base and J by 4 bases, and 10 bases separated the two germline ends. Per the germline V gene, CDR1 is SEHNR and CDR2 is FQNEAQ (reference sequence). The CDR3 consists of 14 residues.

This clonotype was recorded at least ten times. The genes are TRBV6-9 and TRBJ1-3; D is possibly TRBD1 (6 bases). From germline, CDR1 is MNHGY and CDR2 SVAAGI. V gave up 11 bases and J gave up 0 bases, with 26 bases separating them. The CDR3 runs 18 residues. CDR3 region: CAGVTNRDAIHSGNTIYF. In DNA, the CDR3 is TGTGCCGGGGTAACGAACAGGGACGCGATCCACTCTGGAAACACCATATATTTT.

The chain recombines TRBV4-1 with TRBJ2-1, with D tentatively TRBD2 (6 bases). V lost 1 base to trimming and J lost 3 bases, with 19 bases between them. Per the germline V gene, CDR1 is MGHRA and CDR2 is YSYEKL. There are 18 residues in the CDR3. The CDR3 sequence is CASSQAPIGSPDYNEQFF. The CDR3 DNA reads as TGCGCCAGCAGCCAAGCCCCAATCGGGAGCCCCGACTACAATGAGCAGTTCTTC.

This clonotype has a handful of counts. The rearrangement links TRBV29-1 to TRBJ1-1; D perhaps matches TRBD1 (6 bases). Trimming took 2 bases from V and 3 from J, leaving 13 bases between them. The CDR3 is 14 amino acids. Germline V CDR1 and CDR2: SQVTM, ANQGSEA. In nucleotides, the CDR3 is TGCAGCGTTGAAAGGGGGGGGGCAGACACTGAAGCTTTCTTT. Translating it yields CSVERGGADTEAFF.

This clonotype was counted between two and nine times. The CDR3 DNA is TGTGCCAGCAGCCCCAGCGGGGGGGCGGTCGAGACCCAGTACTTC. Amino acid sequence: CASSPSGGAVETQYF. This chain connects TRBV21-1 to TRBJ2-5; the D call of TRBD2 is as the table states it, not checked on the DNA. TRBV21-1 corresponds to a pseudogene. The length of the CDR3 is 15 residues.

This clonotype was counted at least ten times. The V and J genes are TRBV6-9 and TRBJ1-4; TRBD1 might be the D (5 bases). This CDR3 has 16 residues. Per germline, CDR1 MNHGY and CDR2 SVAAGI. The germline V and J ends were trimmed by 2 bases and 8 bases, with 18 bases remaining between them. Written as DNA, the CDR3 is TGTGCCAGCAGTTATGGGGGAGTCAGTTCTCGAGAAAAACTGTTTTTT. Amino acids: CASSYGGVSSREKLFF.

This clonotype was seen many times. The gene calls are TRBV6-2 or TRBV6-3 and TRBJ2-5; D unclear. The CDR3 consists of 11 residues. The germline V gene encodes CDR1 MNHEY and CDR2 SVGEGT. Trimming pared 3 bases from V and 7 bases from J, leaving 6 bases between. CDR3 sequence: CASSYTWTQYF. The CDR3, as DNA: TGTGCCAGCAGTTATACTTGGACCCAGTACTTC.

The chain links TRBV5-4 to TRBJ2-5; TRBD1 aligns across 8 bases. The germline V gene has CDR1 SGHNT and CDR2 YYREEE (reference sequence). The J segment lost 2 bases and the V segment lost 3 bases, leaving 3 bases of the junction unmatched. This CDR3 has 14 residues. The CDR3 bases are TGTGCCAGCAGCTCGGGACAGGAGCAAGAGACCCAGTACTTC. Encoded protein: CASSSGQEQETQYF.

There are many counts of this clonotype. This chain uses TRBV20-1 with TRBJ2-4, with no clear D. Germline loops: CDR1 DFQATT, CDR2 SNEGSKA (reference sequence). The CDR3 has 16 residues. V dropped 3 bases and J dropped 3 bases, with 18 bases sitting between them. This CDR3 reads CSASPTPGSSKNIQYF. Here the CDR3 DNA reads TGCAGTGCTAGCCCGACCCCCGGGTCCAGCAAAAACATTCAGTACTTC.

There are many counts of this clonotype. The chain joins TRBV20-1 to TRBJ2-4; 10 bases are shared with TRBD1. V lost 4 bases to trimming and J lost 2 bases; unmatched junction nucleotides: 5. The CDR3 sequence is 15 residues long. Germline V CDR1 and CDR2: DFQATT, SNEGSKA (reference sequence). CDR3 DNA: TGCAGTGCTACCCGGGACAGGGGTTCCAAAAACATTCAGTACTTC. It translates to CSATRDRGSKNIQYF.

This clonotype has at least ten counts. V usage is TRBV27 and J usage is TRBJ2-7; 7 bases map to TRBD1. Germline lookup yields CDR1 MNHEY and CDR2 SMNVEV (reference sequence). The CDR3 is 14 residues long. After removal of 2 bases from V and 3 bases from J, the junction contained 4 bases not matched to a gene. CDR3 residues: CASSLDRASYEQYF. The CDR3 DNA is TGTGCCAGCAGTTTAGACAGGGCCAGCTACGAGCAGTACTTC.

The table lists this clonotype with a few counts. This chain uses TRBV27 with TRBJ1-5, with D maybe TRBD1 (5 bases). Germline CDR1 reads MNHEY; CDR2 reads SMNVEV (reference sequence). The CDR3 length is 14 residues. V was clipped by 5 bases and J by 2 bases, with 10 bases between them. CDR3 residues: CASSRGGGNQPQHF. The CDR3 DNA is TGTGCCAGCAGTCGGGGAGGGGGCAATCAGCCCCAGCATTTT.

This clonotype has ten or more counts. This chain uses TRBV3-1 with TRBJ2-1, with D perhaps TRBD2 (5 bases). V lost 1 base to trimming and J lost 0 bases, with 10 bases between them. Germline V gene lookup returns CDR1 LGHDT and CDR2 YNNKEL (reference sequence). The CDR3 is 16 residues long. For the CDR3, the DNA is TGTGCCAGCAGCCAAGTGACTGGGAGCTCCTACAATGAGCAGTTCTTC. It translates to CASSQVTGSSYNEQFF.

As regards this clonotype: One junction end does not reproduce the germline sequence, and a read error may be involved. This chain links TRBV20-1 with TRBJ1-4; 8 bases align to TRBD1. The germline V gene has CDR1 DFQATT and CDR2 SNEGSKA (reference sequence). The CDR3 spans 14 residues. The CDR3 protein is CSARGQGGSEKLFF. The CDR3 DNA reads as TGCAGTGCCAGAGGACAGGGAGGAAGTGAAAAACTGTTTTTT.

The J gene is TRBJ2-7, the V gene TRBV7-2, with 12 bases matching TRBD2. V was pared by 6 bases and J by 7 bases, with 4 bases of the junction left unmatched. Germline V gives CDR1 SGHTA, CDR2 FQGNSA. This CDR3 contains 13 residues. The DNA of the CDR3 is TGTGCCAGCAGAACTAGCGGGAGGTTTGAGCAGTACTTC. This translates into CASRTSGRFEQYF. Variable domain in full (rest from reference TRBV7-2 and TRBJ2-7): GAGVSQSPSNKVTEKGKDVELRCDPISGHTALYWYRQSLGQGLEFLIYFQGNSAPDKSGLPSDRFSAERTGGSVSTLTIQRTQQEDSAVYLCASRTSGRFEQYFGPGTRLTVT.

This clonotype appeared a few times. The chain links TRBV5-1 to TRBJ1-3, with D possibly matching TRBD1 (6 bases). The germline gives CDR1 SGHRS, CDR2 YFSETQ. CDR3 length: 19 amino acids. Trimming left V 1 base short and J 4 bases short, with 24 bases between. CDR3 nucleotides: TGCGCCAGCAGCTTGTGGGGGCGCATATCTGGGGTGTCCGGAAACACCATATATTTT. Protein product: CASSLWGRISGVSGNTIYF.

This clonotype showed up many times. The chain has TRBV7-9 and TRBJ2-5; D may correspond to TRBD1 or TRBD2 (6 bases each). The CDR3 is made up of 16 amino acids. V dropped 5 bases and J dropped 2 bases, with 18 bases sitting between them. Germline lookup yields CDR1 SEHNR and CDR2 FQNEAQ (reference sequence). The CDR3 DNA is TGTGCCAGCAGCCCTAACGGGGGCTCGGGTCAAGAGACCCAGTACTTC. Encoded protein: CASSPNGGSGQETQYF.

This clonotype was counted many times. V is TRBV5-1 and J is TRBJ2-6; D gene ambiguous. The germline V and J ends were trimmed by 4 bases and 0 bases, with 14 bases remaining between them. CDR1 and CDR2 (germline): SGHRS, YFSETQ. The CDR3 is 17 residues long. CDR3 loop: CASSINHRDSGANVLTF. The CDR3 DNA is TGCGCCAGCAGCATAAACCACAGAGACTCTGGGGCCAACGTCCTGACTTTC.

This chain connects TRBV25-1 to TRBJ1-6, with a possible D match to TRBD1 (5 bases). V shed 6 bases and J shed 9 bases, with 12 bases lying between them. Germline loops: CDR1 MGHDK, CDR2 SYGVNS. This CDR3 is 13 amino acids long. The CDR3 nucleotides are TGTGCCAGCAGCTGGGGGGGGGTTTCACCCCTCCACTTT. Translation: CASSWGGVSPLHF.

The chain is built from TRBV14 and TRBJ2-5; D possibly matches TRBD1 or TRBD2 (6 bases each). Trimming took 4 bases from V and 5 from J, leaving 14 bases between them. Germline-derived CDR1 and CDR2 are SGHDN and FVKESK. The CDR3 sequence is 14 residues long. The CDR3 reads CASSREWGAETQYF. CDR3 DNA sequence: TGTGCCAGCAGCCGCGAGTGGGGGGCCGAGACCCAGTACTTC.

The J gene is TRBJ1-1, the V gene TRBV5-6, with a weak D call TRBD1 (5 bases). The germline V and J ends were trimmed by 6 bases and 1 base, with 13 bases remaining between them. The CDR3 has 14 residues. In germline, CDR1 is SGHDT, CDR2 YYEEEE. Here the CDR3 DNA reads TGTGCCAGCAAATCGTGGGGCGAGAACACTGAAGCTTTCTTT. Its protein product is CASKSWGENTEAFF. Full variable domain (remainder filled in from reference TRBV5-6 and TRBJ1-1): DAGVTQSPTHLIKTRGQQVTLRCSPKSGHDTVSWYQQALGQGPQFIFQYYEEEERQRGNFPDRFSGHQFPNYSSELNVNALLLGDSALYLCASKSWGENTEAFFGQGTRLTVV.

V gene TRBV12-3 or TRBV12-4 combines with J gene TRBJ1-1, with D possibly matching TRBD1 (6 bases). The CDR3 totals 15 residues. Trimming took off 2 bases at V and 5 bases at J, with 15 bases between the two ends. The DNA of the CDR3 is TGTGCCAGCAGTTTAAGGGGGGCCCCACCGACTGAAGCTTTCTTT. Translation: CASSLRGAPPTEAFF.

A single count supports this clonotype. The V call is TRBV5-1, the J call TRBJ2-7; TRBD1 matches 12 bases. The CDR3 is made up of 16 amino acids. Germline V gene data show CDR1 as SGHRS and CDR2 as YFSETQ. Losses at the gene ends were 3 bases for V and 7 bases for J; bases not matched to a gene: 11. The CDR3 nucleotides read TGCGCCAGCAGCTACCTCCCGGGACAGGGGGCGGTGGAGCAGTACTTC. Translated, it gives CASSYLPGQGAVEQYF.